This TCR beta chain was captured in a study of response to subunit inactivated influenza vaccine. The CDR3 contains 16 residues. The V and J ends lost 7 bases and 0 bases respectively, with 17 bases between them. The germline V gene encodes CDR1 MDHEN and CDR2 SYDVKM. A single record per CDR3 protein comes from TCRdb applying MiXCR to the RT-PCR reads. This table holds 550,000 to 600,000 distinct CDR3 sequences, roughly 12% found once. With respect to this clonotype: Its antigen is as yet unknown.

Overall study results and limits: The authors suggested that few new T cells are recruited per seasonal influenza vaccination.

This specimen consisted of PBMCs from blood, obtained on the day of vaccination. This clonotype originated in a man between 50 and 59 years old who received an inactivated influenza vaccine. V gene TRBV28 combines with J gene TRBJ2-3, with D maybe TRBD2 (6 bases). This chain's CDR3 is CASTPHAGTSTDTQYF. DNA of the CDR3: TGTGCCAGCACTCCCCACGCGGGAACTAGCACAGATACGCAGTATTTT. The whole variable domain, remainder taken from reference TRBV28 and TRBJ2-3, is DVKVTQSSRYLVKRTGEKVFLECVQDMDHENMFWYRQDPGLGLRLIYFSYDVKMKEKGDIPEGYSVSREKKERFSLILESASTNQTSMYLCASTPHAGTSTDTQYFGPGTRLTVL.